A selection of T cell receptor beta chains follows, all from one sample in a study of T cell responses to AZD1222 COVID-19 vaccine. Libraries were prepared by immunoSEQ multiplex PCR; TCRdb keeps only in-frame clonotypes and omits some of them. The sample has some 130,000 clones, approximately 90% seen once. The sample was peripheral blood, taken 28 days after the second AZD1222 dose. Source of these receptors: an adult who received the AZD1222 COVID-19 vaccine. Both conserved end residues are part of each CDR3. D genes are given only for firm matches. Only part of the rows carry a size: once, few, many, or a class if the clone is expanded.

DNA: TGTGCCACCAGTGGGGGGCGCGGGGTGCAAGAGACCCAGTACTTC
CDR3: CATSGGRGVQETQYF
V: TRBV24-1
J: TRBJ2-5
D: .
size: .

DNA: TGTGCCAGTAGTTCGCACCAGTACCAAGAGACCCAGTACTTC
CDR3: CASSSHQYQETQYF
V: TRBV19
J: TRBJ2-5
D: .
size: .

DNA: TGTGCCAGCAGCCAATTCGAGGAGGGGAATTCACCCCTCCACTTT
CDR3: CASSQFEEGNSPLHF
V: TRBV7-8
J: TRBJ1-6
D: .
size: .

DNA: TGTGCCAGTAGTATATCGGACAGCAACAATCAGCCCCAGCATTTT
CDR3: CASSISDSNNQPQHF
V: TRBV19
J: TRBJ1-5
D: .
size: .

DNA: TGTGCCAGTAGTATTAGTACCGGGACTAGCGGGAGGACCGGGGAGCTGTTTTTT
CDR3: CASSISTGTSGRTGELFF
V: TRBV19
J: TRBJ2-2
D: TRBD2
size: .

DNA: TGTGCCAGCAGTAGACAGGGGGCCAATCAGCCCCAGCATTTT
CDR3: CASSRQGANQPQHF
V: TRBV2
J: TRBJ1-5
D: TRBD1
size: .

DNA: TGTGCCAGCAGCCAAATGACAGGCGCAACGAACACCGGGGAGCTGTTTTTT
CDR3: CASSQMTGATNTGELFF
V: TRBV4-2
J: TRBJ2-2
D: .
size: .

DNA: TGCGCCAGCAGCCAACAGGGGATCGGTTCACCCCTCCACTTT
CDR3: CASSQQGIGSPLHF
V: TRBV5-1
J: TRBJ1-6
D: TRBD1
size: .

DNA: TGCGCCAGCAGTGAGTTAGGGACTAGCGGGTACGAGCAGTACTTC
CDR3: CASSELGTSGYEQYF
V: TRBV10-1
J: TRBJ2-7
D: TRBD2
size: few

DNA: TGTGCCAGCAGCTTATTTCTCCTAGCGGGATCCTACGAGCAGTACTTC
CDR3: CASSLFLLAGSYEQYF
V: TRBV11-2
J: TRBJ2-7
D: TRBD2
size: .

DNA: TGTGCCAGTAGTATAGCAGATTTCGGCAGCAGATTCAATCAGCCCCAGCATTTT
CDR3: CASSIADFGSRFNQPQHF
V: TRBV19
J: TRBJ1-5
D: .
size: once

DNA: TGTGCCAGCAGCATAGGTGGGGATCAGCCCCAGCATTTT
CDR3: CASSIGGDQPQHF
V: TRBV13
J: TRBJ1-5
D: .
size: .

DNA: TGTGCCAGCAGCTTAGCCGTGGGAGGGCTAGCGGACACAGATACGCAGTATTTT
CDR3: CASSLAVGGLADTDTQYF
V: TRBV7-8
J: TRBJ2-3
D: TRBD2
size: few

DNA: TGTGCCAGCAGAGCCGGGACTAGCAATTACGAGCAGTACTTC
CDR3: CASRAGTSNYEQYF
V: TRBV6-5
J: TRBJ2-7
D: TRBD2
size: .

DNA: TGTGCCAGCAGCCGGACCGGGACAGCAAATAACTATGGCTACACCTTC
CDR3: CASSRTGTANNYGYTF
V: TRBV11-1
J: TRBJ1-2
D: TRBD1
size: .

DNA: TGTGCCAGCAGCGTAGTGAGGGGACCCCTCCACTTT
CDR3: CASSVVRGPLHF
V: TRBV9
J: TRBJ1-6
D: .
size: .

DNA: TGTGCCAGCAGAGGGGACGGCTACACCTTC
CDR3: CASRGDGYTF
V: TRBV6-5
J: TRBJ1-2
D: .
size: .

DNA: TGTGCCAGCAGCTTCCAACTGCCAGTCTCTGGAAACACCATATATTTT
CDR3: CASSFQLPVSGNTIYF
V: TRBV7-6
J: TRBJ1-3
D: .
size: .

DNA: TGTGCCAGCAGCCACCTCTCCTCTGGGGTCACCGGGGAGCTGTTTTTT
CDR3: CASSHLSSGVTGELFF
V: TRBV3-1/TRBV3-2
J: TRBJ2-2
D: .
size: .

DNA: TGCGCCAGCAGCTTGCAACCTATGGGGACGGCGGGGGGCGAGCAGTACTTC
CDR3: CASSLQPMGTAGGEQYF
V: TRBV5-1
J: TRBJ2-7
D: TRBD2
size: few

DNA: TGTGCCAGCAGCTGGACTCGCACTGAAGCTTTCTTT
CDR3: CASSWTRTEAFF
V: TRBV5-6
J: TRBJ1-1
D: .
size: .

DNA: TGCAGCGTTCGAATTCAGAGTAGCTCCTACAATGAGCAGTTCTTC
CDR3: CSVRIQSSSYNEQFF
V: TRBV29-1
J: TRBJ2-1
D: .
size: once

DNA: TGTGCCAGCAGGGACAGCGGGACAAATGACTACGAGCAGTACTTC
CDR3: CASRDSGTNDYEQYF
V: TRBV7-9
J: TRBJ2-7
D: .
size: .

DNA: TGTGCCAGCAGTTCCCGTTGGGGGGCGGAAGGGGCCGAGCAGTACTTC
CDR3: CASSSRWGAEGAEQYF
V: TRBV27
J: TRBJ2-7
D: .
size: .

DNA: TGTGCCAGCAGCCCCCGGACACCCGAAGAGACCCAGTACTTC
CDR3: CASSPRTPEETQYF
V: TRBV7-9
J: TRBJ2-5
D: .
size: few

DNA: TGTGCCAGCAGTAAGACGGAGGAAGCTTTCTTT
CDR3: CASSKTEEAFF
V: TRBV9
J: TRBJ1-1
D: .
size: .

DNA: TGTGCCAGCAGTGAACGACAGTATAATTCACCCCTCCACTTT
CDR3: CASSERQYNSPLHF
V: TRBV6-1
J: TRBJ1-6
D: .
size: .